Listed below are T cell receptor beta chains from one sample, sequenced in a study of T cells in Graves' hyperthyroidism and ophthalmopathy. MiXCR, run by TCRdb on the multiplex PCR reads, gives a single entry per CDR3 protein. The profile shows hundreds of thousands of distinct CDR3 sequences, around 15% of them singletons. Source material: blood. Receptors originate from a middle-aged man with Graves' ophthalmopathy. Both conserved end residues are part of each CDR3. The D gene is left open where the match is weak. Expanded clones get a size class; other rows say once, few or many, or leave the size out.

clone_size	d_call	v_call	j_call	cdr3_nt	cdr3_aa
many	NA	TRBV6-1	TRBJ2-1	TGTGCCAGCAGTTTATTGGAGGAAGCGAATGAGCAGTTCTTC	CASSLLEEANEQFF
few	NA	TRBV7-3	TRBJ2-7	TGTGCCAGCAGCCCCGGGGCCGCTGGGTACGAGCAGTACTTC	CASSPGAAGYEQYF
many	NA	TRBV12-3/TRBV12-4	TRBJ1-5	TGTGCCAGCAGTTTATCGTCGGGCAGGAATCAGCCCCAGCATTTT	CASSLSSGRNQPQHF
many	NA	TRBV28	TRBJ2-7	TGTGCCAGCACCCTCGCCGTGGCATTCACCTACGAGCAGTACTTC	CASTLAVAFTYEQYF
few	NA	TRBV20-1	TRBJ2-5	TGCAGTGCTGAGATCGGGACCGCCGGGGCAACCCAGTACTTC	CSAEIGTAGATQYF
many	NA	TRBV15	TRBJ2-1	TGTGCCACCAGCAGACCAGGAGGGGATTACTATTACAATGAGCAGTTCTTC	CATSRPGGDYYYNEQFF
many	TRBD1	TRBV2	TRBJ1-1	TGTGCCAGCAGTGAGACAGGGGGCATTTGGGCTTTCTTT	CASSETGGIWAFF
few	NA	TRBV6-1	TRBJ2-2	TGTGCCAGCAGGGACCTCACCCGCACCGGGGAGCTGTTTTTT	CASRDLTRTGELFF
many	TRBD2	TRBV7-3	TRBJ2-1	TGTGCCAGCAGCCAAATAGCGGGAGGACCACTCAATGAGCAGTTCTTC	CASSQIAGGPLNEQFF
NA	NA	TRBV12-3/TRBV12-4	TRBJ2-3	TGTGCCAGCAGAGAGAGACAGCCCACAGATACGCAGTATTTT	CASRERQPTDTQYF
few	TRBD2	TRBV20-1	TRBJ2-3	TGCAGTGCTAGATCACCGGGGGGGGAAACAGATACGCAGTATTTT	CSARSPGGETDTQYF
few	NA	TRBV6-5	TRBJ1-1	TGTGCCAGCAGTTGGCGTTCGGGGAACACTGAAGCTTTCTTT	CASSWRSGNTEAFF
many	NA	TRBV18	TRBJ1-4	TGTGCCAGCTCACGGGCTGCAACTAATGAAAAACTGTTTTTT	CASSRAATNEKLFF
many	NA	TRBV18	TRBJ1-1	TGTGCCAGCTCTCCGGACACTGAAGCTTTCTTT	CASSPDTEAFF
many	TRBD2	TRBV5-1	TRBJ2-7	TGCGCCAGCAGCACAGCGGGAGTAGGCTACGAGCAGTACTTC	CASSTAGVGYEQYF
few	NA	TRBV20-1	TRBJ2-7	TGCAGTGCTAGCGAGGTCTACGAGCAGTACTTC	CSASEVYEQYF
many	NA	TRBV3-1	TRBJ2-3	TGTGCCAGCAGCCAGCCTCTTATACTAGGACTTCAATCAGATACGCAGTATTTT	CASSQPLILGLQSDTQYF
many	NA	TRBV3-1	TRBJ2-7	TGTGCCAGCAGCCAAGCCTACGAGCAGTACTTC	CASSQAYEQYF
few	NA	TRBV3-1	TRBJ1-4	TGTGCCAGCAGCCCACGGGGCAGGAAAAATGAAAAACTGTTTTTT	CASSPRGRKNEKLFF
NA	NA	TRBV9	TRBJ1-1	TGTGCCAGCAGCGCCTACGACAGCGTCACTGAAGCTTTCTTT	CASSAYDSVTEAFF
many	TRBD2	TRBV5-1	TRBJ2-1	TGCGCCAGCAGCCCCCGGACTAGCCGAGACGCTGAGCAGTTCTTC	CASSPRTSRDAEQFF
few	TRBD1	TRBV12-3/TRBV12-4	TRBJ1-3	TGTGCCAGCAGTAACAGGGGTTACGCTGGAAACACCATATATTTT	CASSNRGYAGNTIYF
NA	TRBD2	TRBV4-2	TRBJ2-6	TGTGCCAGCAGCCAAGTTCAGCTAGCGGGACGCTCTGGGGCCAACGTCCTGACTTTC	CASSQVQLAGRSGANVLTF
few	TRBD2	TRBV5-1	TRBJ2-1	TGCGCCAGCAGCTTGGGAGGTCTAGCGGGTGTTTACAATGAGCAGTTCTTC	CASSLGGLAGVYNEQFF
many	NA	TRBV12-3/TRBV12-4	TRBJ2-1	TGTGCCAGCAGTTTACATCAGGGGGGGCACAATGAGCAGTTCTTC	CASSLHQGGHNEQFF
NA	TRBD2	TRBV9	TRBJ2-1	TGTGCCAGCAGCGTAGGCGCGGGGGAGACCTACAATGAGCAGTTCTTC	CASSVGAGETYNEQFF
many	TRBD2	TRBV5-1	TRBJ2-1	TGCGCCAGCAGCACCGGGACTAGCGGGAGGGACAATGAGCAGTTCTTC	CASSTGTSGRDNEQFF
NA	TRBD2	TRBV20-1	TRBJ2-3	TGCAGTGCCCCCAACCGTGCGGGAGTGGGAGATACGCAGTATTTT	CSAPNRAGVGDTQYF
many	TRBD1	TRBV2	TRBJ2-7	TGTGCCAGCAGTGGGGACAGTTACGAGCAGTACTTC	CASSGDSYEQYF
many	NA	TRBV20-1	TRBJ2-1	TGCAGTGCTGGACGGGCCTACAATGAGCAGTTCTTC	CSAGRAYNEQFF
many	NA	TRBV11-2	TRBJ2-5	TGTGCCAGCGGATATCTGGGGCCGAAAGAGACCCAGTACTTC	CASGYLGPKETQYF
many	NA	TRBV28	TRBJ1-2	TGTGCCAGCAGTTTATTGAGCTATGGCTACACCTTC	CASSLLSYGYTF